This entry is about one TCR beta chain. Its target is not known. The sample belongs to a study of CD8 T cells in ankylosing spondylitis. TCRdb re-called the 5' RACE reads with MiXCR, one entry per CDR3 protein. This sample carries roughly 200,000 distinct CDR3 sequences, about a quarter of them seen once, and the ten largest clones take 5% to 7.5%. Broader study findings: Disease-linked clones, CD8+, were relatively rare in peripheral blood. The study looked at matched synovial fluid samples from ankylosing spondylitis patients. Disease-linked clones were reported to be significantly enriched there.

This clonotype originated in a male donor with ankylosing spondylitis or in good health (not recorded which). Sequenced sample: blood, either unsorted or a sorted T cell fraction (not recorded which).

This CDR3 reads CASMVAPYNEQFF. CDR3 nucleotide sequence: TGTGCCAGCATGGTAGCGCCGTACAATGAGCAGTTCTTC. The chain links TRBV6-1 to TRBJ2-1, with D tentatively TRBD2 (5 bases). V was pared by 7 bases and J by 4 bases, with 11 bases between. This CDR3 spans 13 amino acids. In germline, CDR1 is MNHNS, CDR2 SASEGT.